This note documents a single T cell receptor beta chain sequence. This specimen belongs to a study of regulatory dendritic cells for organ transplantation. Data came from immunoSEQ multiplex PCR; TCRdb stores just in-frame clones and leaves some out. The table shows nearly 30,000 clones, with over 60% occurring only once. Naive CD45RA+ and memory CD45RO+ CD4+ or CD8+ T cells were FACS-sorted. The sequence came from a human donor in good health. The specimen sequenced was memory CD4+ T cells from blood. Subset indicated: CD45RO+ memory T cells.

CDR3 DNA sequence: TGCGCCAGCAGCTCTCAGGGGGCGCTTTATGGCTACACCTTC. This translates into CASSSQGALYGYTF. This chain joins TRBV5-1 and TRBJ1-2; the match to TRBD1 covers 8 bases. With 3 bases clipped from V and 5 bases from J, the junction kept 6 bases outside the gene matches. The CDR3 totals 14 residues. Germline CDR1 reads SGHRS; CDR2 reads YFSETQ.